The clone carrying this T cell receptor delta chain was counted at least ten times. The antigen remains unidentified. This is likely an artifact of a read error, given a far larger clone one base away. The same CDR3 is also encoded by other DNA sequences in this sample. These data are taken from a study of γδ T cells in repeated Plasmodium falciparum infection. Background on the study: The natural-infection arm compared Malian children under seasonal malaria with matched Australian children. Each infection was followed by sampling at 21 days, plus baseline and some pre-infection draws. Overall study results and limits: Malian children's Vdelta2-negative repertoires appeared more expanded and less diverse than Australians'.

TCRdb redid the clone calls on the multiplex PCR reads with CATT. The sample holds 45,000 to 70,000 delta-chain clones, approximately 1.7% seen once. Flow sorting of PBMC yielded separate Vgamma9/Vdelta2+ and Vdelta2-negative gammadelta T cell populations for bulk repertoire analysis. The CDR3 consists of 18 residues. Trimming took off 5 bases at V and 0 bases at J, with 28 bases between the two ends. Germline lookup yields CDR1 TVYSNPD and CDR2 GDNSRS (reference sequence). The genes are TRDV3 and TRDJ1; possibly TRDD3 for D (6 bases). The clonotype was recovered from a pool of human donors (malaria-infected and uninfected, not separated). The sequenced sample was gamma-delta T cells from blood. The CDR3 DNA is TGTGCCCGCAGGCTGCAGATCTGGGGATGGCCCTACACCGATAAACTCATCTTT. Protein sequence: CARRLQIWGWPYTDKLIF.